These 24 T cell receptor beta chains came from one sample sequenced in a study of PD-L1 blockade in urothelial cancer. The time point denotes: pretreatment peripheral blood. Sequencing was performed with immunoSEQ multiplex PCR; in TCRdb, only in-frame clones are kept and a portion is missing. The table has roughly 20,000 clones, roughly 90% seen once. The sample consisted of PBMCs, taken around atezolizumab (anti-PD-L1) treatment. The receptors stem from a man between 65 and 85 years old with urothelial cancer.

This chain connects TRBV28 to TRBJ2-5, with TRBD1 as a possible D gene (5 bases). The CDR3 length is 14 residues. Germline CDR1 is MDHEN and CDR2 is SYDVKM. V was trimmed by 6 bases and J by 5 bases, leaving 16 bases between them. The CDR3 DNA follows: TGTGCCAGCAGATTACAGGTTCCAACGGAGACCCAGTACTTC. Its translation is CASRLQVPTETQYF.

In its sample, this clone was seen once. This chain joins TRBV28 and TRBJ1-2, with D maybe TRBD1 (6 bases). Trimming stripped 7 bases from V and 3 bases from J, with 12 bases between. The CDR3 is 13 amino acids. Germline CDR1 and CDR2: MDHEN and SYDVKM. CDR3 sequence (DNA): TGTGCCAGCATTTCCCAGGGGCACTATGGCTACACCTTC. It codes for CASISQGHYGYTF.

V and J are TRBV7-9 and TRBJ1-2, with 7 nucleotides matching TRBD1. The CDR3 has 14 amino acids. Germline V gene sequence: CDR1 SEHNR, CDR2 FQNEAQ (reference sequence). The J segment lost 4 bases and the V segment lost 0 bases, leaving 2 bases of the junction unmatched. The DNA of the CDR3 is TGTGCCAGCAGCTTAGCAGGGGACAGCTATGGCTACACCTTC. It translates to CASSLAGDSYGYTF.

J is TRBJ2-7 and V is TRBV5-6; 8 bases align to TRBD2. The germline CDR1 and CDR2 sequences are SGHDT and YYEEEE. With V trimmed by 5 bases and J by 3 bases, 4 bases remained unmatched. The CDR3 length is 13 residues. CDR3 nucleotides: TGTGCCAGCAGACCCGCGGGGGGCTACGAGCAGTACTTC. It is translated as CASRPAGGYEQYF.

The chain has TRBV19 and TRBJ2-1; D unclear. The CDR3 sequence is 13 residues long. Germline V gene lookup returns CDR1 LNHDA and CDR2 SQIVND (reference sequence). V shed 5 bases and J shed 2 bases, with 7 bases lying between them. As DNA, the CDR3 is TGTGCCAGTAGTGTTGACACCTACAATGAGCAGTTCTTC. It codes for CASSVDTYNEQFF.

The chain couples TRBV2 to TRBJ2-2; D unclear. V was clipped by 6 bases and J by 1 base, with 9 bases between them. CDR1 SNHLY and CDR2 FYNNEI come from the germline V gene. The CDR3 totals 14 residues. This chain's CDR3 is CASRPGWNTGELFF. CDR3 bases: TGTGCCAGCAGGCCCGGGTGGAACACCGGGGAGCTGTTTTTT.

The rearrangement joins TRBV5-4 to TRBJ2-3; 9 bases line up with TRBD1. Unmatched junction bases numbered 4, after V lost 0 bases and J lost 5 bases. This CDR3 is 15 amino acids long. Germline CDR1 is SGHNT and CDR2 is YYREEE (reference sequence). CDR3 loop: CASSLGQGVVDTQYF. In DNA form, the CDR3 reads TGTGCCAGCAGCTTGGGACAGGGGGTGGTAGATACGCAGTATTTT.

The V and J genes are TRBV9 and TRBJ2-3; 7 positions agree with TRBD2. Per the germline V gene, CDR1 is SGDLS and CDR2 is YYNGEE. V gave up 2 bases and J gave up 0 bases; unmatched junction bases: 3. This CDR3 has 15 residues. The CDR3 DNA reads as TGTGCCAGCAGCGTCCTCGGGGGGAGCACAGATACGCAGTATTTT. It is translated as CASSVLGGSTDTQYF.

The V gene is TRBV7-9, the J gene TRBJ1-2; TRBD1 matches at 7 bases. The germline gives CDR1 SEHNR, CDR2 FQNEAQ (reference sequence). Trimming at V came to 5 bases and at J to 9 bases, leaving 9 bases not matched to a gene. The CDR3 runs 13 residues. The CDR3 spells CASSPRQGMSYTF. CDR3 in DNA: TGTGCCAGCAGCCCCCGACAGGGAATGAGCTACACCTTC.

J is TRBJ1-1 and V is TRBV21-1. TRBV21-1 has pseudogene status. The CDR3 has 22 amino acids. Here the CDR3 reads CASSKAAGGVEIPIPPNTEAFF. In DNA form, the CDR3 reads TGTGCCAGCAGCAAAGCGGCGGGGGGGGTCGAAATCCCAATACCACCGAACACTGAAGCTTTCTTT.

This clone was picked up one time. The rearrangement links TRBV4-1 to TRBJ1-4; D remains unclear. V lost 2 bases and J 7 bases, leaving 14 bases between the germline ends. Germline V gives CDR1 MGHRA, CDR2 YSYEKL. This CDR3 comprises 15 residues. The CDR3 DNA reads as TGCGCCAGCAGCCAACGGCAGGTTAACCCTGAAAAACTGTTTTTT. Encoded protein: CASSQRQVNPEKLFF.

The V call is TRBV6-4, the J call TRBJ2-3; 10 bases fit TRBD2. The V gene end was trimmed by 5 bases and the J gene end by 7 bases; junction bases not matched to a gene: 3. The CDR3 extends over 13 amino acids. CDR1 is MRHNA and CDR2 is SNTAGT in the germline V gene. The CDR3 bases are TGTGCCAGCAGTAGTAGCGGGGGGTATACGCAGTATTTT. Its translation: CASSSSGGYTQYF.

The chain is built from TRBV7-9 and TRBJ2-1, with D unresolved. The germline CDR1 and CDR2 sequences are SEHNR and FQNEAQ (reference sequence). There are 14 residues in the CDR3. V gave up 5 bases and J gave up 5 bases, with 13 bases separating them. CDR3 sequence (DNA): TGTGCCAGCAGCCGGTCCCTCTTACACAATGAGCAGTTCTTC. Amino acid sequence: CASSRSLLHNEQFF.

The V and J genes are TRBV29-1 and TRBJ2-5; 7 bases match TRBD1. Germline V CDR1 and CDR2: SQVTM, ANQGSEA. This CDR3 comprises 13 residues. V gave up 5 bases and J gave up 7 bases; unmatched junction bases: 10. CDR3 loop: CSVMTGLVSTQYF. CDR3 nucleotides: TGCAGCGTTATGACAGGGTTAGTTTCGACCCAGTACTTC.

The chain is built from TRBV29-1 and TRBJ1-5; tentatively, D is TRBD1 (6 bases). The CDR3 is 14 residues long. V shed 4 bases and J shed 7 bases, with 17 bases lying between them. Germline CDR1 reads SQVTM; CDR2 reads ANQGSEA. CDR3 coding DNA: TGCAGCGTTGCCGAGGGGGGGCGAGGACAGCCCCAGCATTTT. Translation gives CSVAEGGRGQPQHF.

CDR3 residues: CASSVAVGNTGELFF. The CDR3 DNA reads TGTGCCAGCAGCGTAGCTGTCGGGAACACCGGGGAGCTGTTTTTT. This chain uses TRBV9 with TRBJ2-2; no reliable D call. CDR1 and CDR2 from the germline V gene are SGDLS and YYNGEE. The CDR3 is 15 amino acids. The V end was cut by 0 bases, the J end by 1 base, with 7 bases between.

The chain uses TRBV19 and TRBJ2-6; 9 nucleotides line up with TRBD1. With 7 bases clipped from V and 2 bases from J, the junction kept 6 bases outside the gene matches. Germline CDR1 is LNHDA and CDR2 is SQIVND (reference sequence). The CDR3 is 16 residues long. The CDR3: CASKDRGGAGANVLTF. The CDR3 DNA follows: TGTGCCAGTAAGGACAGGGGAGGCGCTGGGGCCAACGTCCTGACTTTC.

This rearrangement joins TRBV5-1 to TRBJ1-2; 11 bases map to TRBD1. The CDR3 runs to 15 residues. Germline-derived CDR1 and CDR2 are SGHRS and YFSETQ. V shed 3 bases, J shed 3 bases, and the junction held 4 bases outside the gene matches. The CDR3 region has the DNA TGCGCCAGCAGCTCCCGGACAGGGGGCGACTATGGCTACACCTTC. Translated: CASSSRTGGDYGYTF.

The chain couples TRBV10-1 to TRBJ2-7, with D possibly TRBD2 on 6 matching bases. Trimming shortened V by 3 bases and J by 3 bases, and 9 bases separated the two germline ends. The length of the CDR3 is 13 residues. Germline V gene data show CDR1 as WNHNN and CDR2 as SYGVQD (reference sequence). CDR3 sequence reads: CASSDGLSYEQYF. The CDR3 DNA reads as TGCGCCAGCAGTGACGGACTAAGCTACGAGCAGTACTTC.

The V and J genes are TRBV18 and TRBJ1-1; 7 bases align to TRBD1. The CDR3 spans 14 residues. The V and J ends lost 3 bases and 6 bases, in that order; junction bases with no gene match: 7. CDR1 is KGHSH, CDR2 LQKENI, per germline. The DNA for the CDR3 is TGTGCCAGCTCACCTCAGGGGGGCGCTGCTGAAGCTTTCTTT. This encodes CASSPQGGAAEAFF.

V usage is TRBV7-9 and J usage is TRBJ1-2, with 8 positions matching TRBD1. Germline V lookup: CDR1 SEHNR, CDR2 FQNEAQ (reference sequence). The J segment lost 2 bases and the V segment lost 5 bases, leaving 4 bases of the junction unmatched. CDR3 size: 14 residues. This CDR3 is CASSLGQGNYGYTF. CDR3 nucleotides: TGTGCCAGCAGCCTAGGACAGGGCAACTATGGCTACACCTTC.

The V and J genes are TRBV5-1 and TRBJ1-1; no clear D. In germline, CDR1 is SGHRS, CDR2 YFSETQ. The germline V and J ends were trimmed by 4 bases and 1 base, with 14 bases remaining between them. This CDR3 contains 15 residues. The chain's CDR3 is CASSGGDGRNTEAFF. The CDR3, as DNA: TGCGCCAGCAGCGGAGGCGACGGGAGGAACACTGAAGCTTTCTTT. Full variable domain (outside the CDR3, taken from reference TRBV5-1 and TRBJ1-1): KAGVTQTPRYLIKTRGQQVTLSCSPISGHRSVSWYQQTPGQGLQFLFEYFSETQRNKGNFPGRFSGRQFSNSRSEMNVSTLELGDSALYLCASSGGDGRNTEAFFGQGTRLTVV.

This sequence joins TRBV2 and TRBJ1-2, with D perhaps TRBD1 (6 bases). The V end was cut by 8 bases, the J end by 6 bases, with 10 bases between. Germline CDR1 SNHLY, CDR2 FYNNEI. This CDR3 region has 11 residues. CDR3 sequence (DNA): TGTGCCAGCCCAGGGGAAAATGGCTACACCTTC. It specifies CASPGENGYTF.

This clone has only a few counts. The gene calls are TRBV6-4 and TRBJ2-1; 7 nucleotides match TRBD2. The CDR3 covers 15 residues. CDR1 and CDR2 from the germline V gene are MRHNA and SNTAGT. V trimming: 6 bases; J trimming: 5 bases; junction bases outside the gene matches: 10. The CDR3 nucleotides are TGTGCCAGCAGCCTCTGGGGGGGGGTCGACAATGAGCAGTTCTTC. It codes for CASSLWGGVDNEQFF.